The text below deals with one T cell receptor (beta chain). This clonotype was seen only a few times. Its antigen is still unknown. Nothing much larger sits one base from this clone, and base qualities are not available. This entry is derived from a study of T cells in Graves' hyperthyroidism and ophthalmopathy (dated by TCRdb to about 2019). Background for the entire study: Peripheral blood samples were taken at the time of initial diagnosis, prior to any treatment. TCR V-J signatures able to tell the groups apart were searched for in a discovery cohort of approximately 95 patients, of whom around 43 had Graves' ophthalmopathy and about 60 had stable Graves' hyperthyroidism. Prospective prediction of ophthalmopathy was tested in an independent validation cohort of 18 to 20 hyperthyroidism patients and around 16 patients who later progressed to ophthalmopathy. The 95 to 100 discovery patients were randomly split 7:3 into training and test sets. The study also compared thyroid tissue and blood T-cell repertoires from five or six Graves' hyperthyroidism patients. Once sampling was done, hyperthyroidism patients were given methimazole at a starting dose of 30 mg daily, whereas ophthalmopathy patients were given high-dose intravenous methylprednisolone. According to the paper, TCR Vbeta CDR3 sequencing was carried out on 135 peripheral blood samples, which came from over 40 ophthalmopathy, about 75 hyperthyroidism and roughly 17 progressor patients.

The TCR beta CDR3 regions were amplified from the RNA transcripts. The TCR CDR3 was subjected to a first round of RT-PCR using the HTBI primer set and the Qiagen OneStep RT-PCR kit. Libraries were constructed in a second round of multiplex PCR, after which size selection and purification were carried out. Sequencing of the libraries was done on an Illumina HiSeq2000 using paired-end 100 bp reads. The study's own analysis went as follows. SOAPnuke was used to process the raw data, removing reads that contained adapters or uncalled bases, had a mean Phred below 15, or lacked an exact match to the constant primer or identifier. High-quality paired reads were merged with COPE v1.2.5, and unique nucleotide sequences were defined as clonotypes. Clonotypes were aligned to IMGT TRBV, TRBD and TRBJ reference segments using MiTCR v1.1. Analysis was restricted to V-J combinations with a frequency above 0.0001, which covered over 98% of repertoires. A TCS score was defined as the ratio of F50 (clonal expansion) to E x V (chaos), with BLOSUM62-based TCRdist applied between CDR3 peptides within each V-J. Welch's t-statistics and random forest reduced around 550 V-J features to 13, which were used in a naive Bayes classifier (R e1071). TCRdb redid the processing of the public reads, applying fastp at Q25 and MiXCR, and retained in-frame beta chains. Each CDR3 protein appears once, grouped with its most common genes and DNA. The V and J calls shown here were made by TCRdb, not taken from the authors' results. This sample lists approximately 480,000 distinct CDR3 sequences; 20% to 25% were detected once. More than 20% of the sample is taken by the ten largest.

The study at large found these results: No statistical method was used to fix the sample size in advance, and group allocation was not hidden from the investigators. Most expanded thyroid clonotypes (frequency above 0.001) were also found in blood, which suggests that blood repertoires may mirror thyroid immune responses. In cross-validation, a model built on a 13 V-J signature told ophthalmopathy apart from stable hyperthyroidism with approximately 90% sensitivity and around 83% specificity, and in testing the same model reached 80%/75%. In validation, progression to ophthalmopathy was predicted by the model with 65% to 71% sensitivity and roughly 76% specificity, a median of roughly 6.4 months before onset.

Stable Graves' hyperthyroidism was defined as the absence of progression to ophthalmopathy over 18 months of follow-up. The hyperthyroidism patients were between 18 and 65 years old and newly diagnosed, with a disease duration of less than 2 months. Exclusion was applied to patients with uncontrolled infections, other autoimmune diseases, pregnancy or lactation. Diagnoses were based on clinical symptoms, serum thyroxine and TRAb, thyroid ultrasound and orbital computed tomography. PBMCs were isolated from around 10 ml of fresh peripheral blood by Ficoll-Paque density gradient centrifugation. Total RNA was extracted with Trizol reagent, and quality was checked on an Agilent 2100 Bioanalyzer. The CDR3 contains 12 residues, cysteine and phenylalanine counted. CDR3 DNA only is kept here, 36 bases in frame from base 1. The germline ends are 8 bases apart after V is trimmed by 3 bases and J by 8 bases. The germline V gene sets CDR1 to SGHAT and CDR2 to FQNNGV.

The chain is made from TRBV11-2 and TRBJ2-4; possibly the D gene is TRBD2, per 6 matching bases. The material sequenced was blood. This clonotype originated in a man between 18 and 29 years old with Graves' hyperthyroidism. The CDR3 is CASSLGEDIQYF. At the DNA level, the sequence is TGTGCCAGCAGCTTGGGGGAGGACATTCAGTACTTC.